The rows below give T cell receptor beta chains drawn from one sample of a study of beta chain features in type 1 diabetes. This table comes from immunoSEQ multiplex PCR, and its TCRdb copy is limited to in-frame clones, with some not included. The table shows around 280,000 clones, with 15% occurring only once. The sample comprised naive CD4+ T cells from blood. All receptors derive from a man aged 18-30 years with type 1 diabetes. Both conserved end residues are part of each CDR3. The D gene is left open where the match is weak. Part of the rows lack a size; the others show once, few, many or a class for expanded clones.

J	size	D	V	CDR3	DNA
TRBJ1-1	-	-	TRBV28	CASSLVVIPEAFF	TGTGCCAGCAGTTTAGTAGTTATCCCTGAAGCTTTCTTT
TRBJ2-3	few	-	TRBV30	CAWSGSTSTDTQYF	TGTGCCTGGAGTGGTAGTACTAGCACAGATACGCAGTATTTT
TRBJ2-1	few	TRBD2	TRBV18	CASSPPTTSAPLSNEQFF	TGTGCCAGCTCACCACCGACGACTAGCGCGCCGTTGAGCAATGAGCAGTTCTTC
TRBJ2-7	-	-	TRBV28	CASSTVSYEQYF	TGTGCCAGCAGTACGGTCTCCTACGAGCAGTACTTC
TRBJ2-5	-	-	TRBV6-5	CACSDYTQETQYF	TGTGCCTGCTCTGACTACACACAAGAGACCCAGTACTTC
TRBJ1-2	-	-	TRBV6-5	CASTRQSSGGYTF	TGTGCCAGCACCCGGCAGTCGTCGGGTGGCTACACCTTC
TRBJ2-5	few	-	TRBV5-1	CASSLAGAETQYF	TGCGCCAGCAGCTTGGCAGGGGCCGAGACCCAGTACTTC
TRBJ1-2	-	TRBD1	TRBV28	CASSPPDRDYGYTF	TGTGCCAGCAGCCCCCCCGACAGGGACTATGGCTACACCTTC
TRBJ2-5	-	-	TRBV19	CASSIAARDGKTQYF	TGTGCCAGTAGTATAGCGGCCAGGGATGGGAAGACCCAGTACTTC
TRBJ1-2	few	-	TRBV29-1	CSVDQGGISVYTF	TGCAGCGTTGACCAGGGCGGGATATCGGTATACACCTTC
TRBJ1-2	-	-	TRBV4-1	CASSQDLGAYGYTF	TGCGCCAGCAGCCAAGATTTAGGGGCGTATGGCTACACCTTC
TRBJ2-7	few	-	TRBV30	CAWSVLGRGYEQYF	TGTGCCTGGAGTGTACTTGGGAGGGGGTACGAGCAGTACTTC
TRBJ2-2	-	TRBD2	TRBV29-1	CSVKLRLAGTGELFF	TGCAGCGTTAAACTGAGACTAGCGGGCACCGGGGAGCTGTTTTTT